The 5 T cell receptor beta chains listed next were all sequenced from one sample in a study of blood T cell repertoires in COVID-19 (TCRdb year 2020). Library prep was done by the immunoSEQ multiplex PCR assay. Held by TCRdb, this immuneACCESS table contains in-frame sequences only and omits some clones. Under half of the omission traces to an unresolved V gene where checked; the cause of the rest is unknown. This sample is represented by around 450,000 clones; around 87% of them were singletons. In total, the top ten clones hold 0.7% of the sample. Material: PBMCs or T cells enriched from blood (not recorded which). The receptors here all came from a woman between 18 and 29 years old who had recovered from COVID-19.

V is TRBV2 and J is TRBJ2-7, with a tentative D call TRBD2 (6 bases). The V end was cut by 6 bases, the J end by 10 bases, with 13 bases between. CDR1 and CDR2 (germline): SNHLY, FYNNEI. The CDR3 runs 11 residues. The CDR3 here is CASREGQVQYF. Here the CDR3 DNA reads TGTGCCAGCAGGGAGGGTCAGGTTCAGTACTTC. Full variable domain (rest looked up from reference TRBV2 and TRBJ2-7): EPEVTQTPSHQVTQMGQEVILRCVPISNHLYFYWYRQILGQKVEFLVSFYNNEISEKSEIFDDQFSVERPDGSNFTLKIRSTKLEDSAMYFCASREGQVQYFGPGTRLTVT.

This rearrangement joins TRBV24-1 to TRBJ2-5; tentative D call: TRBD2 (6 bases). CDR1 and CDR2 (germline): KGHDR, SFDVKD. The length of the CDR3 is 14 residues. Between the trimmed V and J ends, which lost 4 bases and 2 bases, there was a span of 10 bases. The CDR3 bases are TGTGCCACCAGTGAAGGAGGGCCGCAAGAGACCCAGTACTTC. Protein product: CATSEGGPQETQYF.

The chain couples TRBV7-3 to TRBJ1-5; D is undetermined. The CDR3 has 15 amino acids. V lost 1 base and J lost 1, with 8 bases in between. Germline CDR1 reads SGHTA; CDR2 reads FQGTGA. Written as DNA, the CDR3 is TGTGCCAGCAGCTTAAACGGGGAGAGCAATCAGCCCCAGCATTTT. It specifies CASSLNGESNQPQHF.

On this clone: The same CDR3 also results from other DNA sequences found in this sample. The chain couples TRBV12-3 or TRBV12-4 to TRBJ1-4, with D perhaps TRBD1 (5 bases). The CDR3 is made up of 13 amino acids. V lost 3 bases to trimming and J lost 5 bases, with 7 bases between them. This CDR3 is CASSFGGNEKLFF. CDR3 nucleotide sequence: TGTGCCAGCAGTTTCGGGGGGAATGAAAAACTGTTTTTT.

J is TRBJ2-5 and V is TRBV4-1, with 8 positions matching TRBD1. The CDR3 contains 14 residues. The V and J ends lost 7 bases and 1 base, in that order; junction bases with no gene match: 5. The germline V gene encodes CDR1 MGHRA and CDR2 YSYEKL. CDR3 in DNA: TGCGCCAGCAAACGGCAGGGGGCCCAAGAGACCCAGTACTTC. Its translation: CASKRQGAQETQYF.